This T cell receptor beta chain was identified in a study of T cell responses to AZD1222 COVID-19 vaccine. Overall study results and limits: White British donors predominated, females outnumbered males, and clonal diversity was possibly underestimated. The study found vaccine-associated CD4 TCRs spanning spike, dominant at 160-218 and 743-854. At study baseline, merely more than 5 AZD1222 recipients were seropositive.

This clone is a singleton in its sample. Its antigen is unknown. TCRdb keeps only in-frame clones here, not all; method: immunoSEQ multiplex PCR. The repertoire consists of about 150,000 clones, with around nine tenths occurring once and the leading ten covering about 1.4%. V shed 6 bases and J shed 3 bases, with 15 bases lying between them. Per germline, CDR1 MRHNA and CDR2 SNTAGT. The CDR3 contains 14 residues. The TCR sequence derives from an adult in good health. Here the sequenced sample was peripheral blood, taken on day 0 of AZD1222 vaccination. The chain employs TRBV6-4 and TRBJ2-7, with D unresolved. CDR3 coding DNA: TGTGCCAGCAGCGGTCAGAGGATGATCTACGAGCAGTACTTC. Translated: CASSGQRMIYEQYF.